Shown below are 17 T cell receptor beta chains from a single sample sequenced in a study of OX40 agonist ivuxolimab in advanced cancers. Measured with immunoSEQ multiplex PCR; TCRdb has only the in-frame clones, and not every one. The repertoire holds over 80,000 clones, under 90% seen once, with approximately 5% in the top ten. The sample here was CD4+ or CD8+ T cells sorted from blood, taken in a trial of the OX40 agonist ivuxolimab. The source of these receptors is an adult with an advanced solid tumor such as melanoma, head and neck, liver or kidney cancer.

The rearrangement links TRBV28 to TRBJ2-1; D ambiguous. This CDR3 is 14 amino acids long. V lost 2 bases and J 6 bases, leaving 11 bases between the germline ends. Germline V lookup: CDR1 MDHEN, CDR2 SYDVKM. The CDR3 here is CASSLTSPGNEQFF. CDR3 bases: TGTGCCAGCAGTTTAACATCCCCAGGCAATGAGCAGTTCTTC.

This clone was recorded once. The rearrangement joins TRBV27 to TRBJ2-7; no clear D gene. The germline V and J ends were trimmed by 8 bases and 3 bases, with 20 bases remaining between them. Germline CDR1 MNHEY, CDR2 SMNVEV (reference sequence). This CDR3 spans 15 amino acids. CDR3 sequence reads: CASGAPGSLYYEQYF. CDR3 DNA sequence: TGTGCCAGCGGTGCTCCCGGGTCCCTATACTACGAGCAGTACTTC.

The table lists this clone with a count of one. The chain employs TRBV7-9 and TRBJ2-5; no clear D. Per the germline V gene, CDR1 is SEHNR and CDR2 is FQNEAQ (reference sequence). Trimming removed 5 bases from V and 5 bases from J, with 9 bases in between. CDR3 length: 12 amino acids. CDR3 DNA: TGTGCCAGCAGCCCTCTCGGGGAGACCCAGTACTTC. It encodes CASSPLGETQYF.

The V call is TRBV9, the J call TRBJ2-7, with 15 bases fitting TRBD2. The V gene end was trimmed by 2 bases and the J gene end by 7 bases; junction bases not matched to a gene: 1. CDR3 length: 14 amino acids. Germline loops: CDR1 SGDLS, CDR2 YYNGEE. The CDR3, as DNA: TGTGCCAGCAGCGTCGGGACTAGCGGGAGGGAGCAGTACTTC. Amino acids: CASSVGTSGREQYF.

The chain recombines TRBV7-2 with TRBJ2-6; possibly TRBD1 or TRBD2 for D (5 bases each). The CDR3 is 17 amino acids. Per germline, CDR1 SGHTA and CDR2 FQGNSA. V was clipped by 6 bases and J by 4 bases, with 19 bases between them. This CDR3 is CASSRRNGAGGANVLTF. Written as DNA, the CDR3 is TGTGCCAGCAGTCGCCGAAACGGGGCAGGAGGGGCCAACGTCCTGACTTTC.

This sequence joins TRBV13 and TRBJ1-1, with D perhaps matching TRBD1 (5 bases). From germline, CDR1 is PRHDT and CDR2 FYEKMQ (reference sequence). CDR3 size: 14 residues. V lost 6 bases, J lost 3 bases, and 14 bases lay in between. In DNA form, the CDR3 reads TGTGCCAGCAGGACCGGGGGGGGTCACACTGAAGCTTTCTTT. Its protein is CASRTGGGHTEAFF. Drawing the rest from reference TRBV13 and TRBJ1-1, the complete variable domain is AAGVIQSPRHLIKEKRETATLKCYPIPRHDTVYWYQQGPGQDPQFLISFYEKMQSDKGSIPDRFSAQQFSDYHSELNMSSLELGDSALYFCASRTGGGHTEAFFGQGTRLTVV.

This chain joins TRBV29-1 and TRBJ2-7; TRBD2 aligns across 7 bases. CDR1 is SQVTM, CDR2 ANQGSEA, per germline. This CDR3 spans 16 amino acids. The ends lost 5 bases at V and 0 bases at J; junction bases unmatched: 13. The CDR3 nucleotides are TGCAGCGTTCTCCTCGGCGGGGGACCCCTCTCCTACGAGCAGTACTTC. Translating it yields CSVLLGGGPLSYEQYF.

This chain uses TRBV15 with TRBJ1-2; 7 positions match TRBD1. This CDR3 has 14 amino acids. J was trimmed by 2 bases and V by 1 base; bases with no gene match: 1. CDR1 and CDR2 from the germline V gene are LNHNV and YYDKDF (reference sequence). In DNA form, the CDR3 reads TGTGCCACCAGCAGAGGGGACAGAAACTATGGCTACACCTTC. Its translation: CATSRGDRNYGYTF.

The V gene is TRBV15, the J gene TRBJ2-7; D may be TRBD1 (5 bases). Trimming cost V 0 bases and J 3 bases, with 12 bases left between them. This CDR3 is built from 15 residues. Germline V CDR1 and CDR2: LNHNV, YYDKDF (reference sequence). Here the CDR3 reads CATSRDRQGVYEQYF. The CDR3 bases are TGTGCCACCAGCAGAGATCGGCAGGGTGTCTACGAGCAGTACTTC.

CDR3 protein: CASSYDRVNTEAFF. CDR3 coding DNA: TGTGCCAGCAGCTATGACAGGGTGAACACTGAAGCTTTCTTT. The chain employs TRBV27 and TRBJ1-1, with TRBD1 identical over 7 bases. CDR3 size: 14 residues. The germline CDR1 and CDR2 sequences are MNHEY and SMNVEV (reference sequence). V shed 6 bases, J shed 0 bases, and the junction held 4 bases outside the gene matches.

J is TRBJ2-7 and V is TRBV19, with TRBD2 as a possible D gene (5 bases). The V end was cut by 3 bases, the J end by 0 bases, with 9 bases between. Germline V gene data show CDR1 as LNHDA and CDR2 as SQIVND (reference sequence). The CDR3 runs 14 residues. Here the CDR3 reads CASSIRGSSYEQYF. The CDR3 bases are TGTGCCAGTAGTATCCGGGGTAGCTCCTACGAGCAGTACTTC.

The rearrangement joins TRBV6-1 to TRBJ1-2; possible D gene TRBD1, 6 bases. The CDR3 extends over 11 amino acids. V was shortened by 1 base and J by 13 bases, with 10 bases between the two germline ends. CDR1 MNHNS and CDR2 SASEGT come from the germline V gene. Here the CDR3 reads CASSEGQGRTF. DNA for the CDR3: TGTGCCAGCAGTGAAGGGCAGGGGCGCACCTTC.

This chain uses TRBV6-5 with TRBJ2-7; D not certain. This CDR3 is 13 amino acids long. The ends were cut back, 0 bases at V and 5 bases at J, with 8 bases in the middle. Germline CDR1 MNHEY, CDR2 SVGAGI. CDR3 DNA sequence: TGTGCCAGCAGTTACTCTCGGGTACACGAGCAGTACTTC. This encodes CASSYSRVHEQYF.

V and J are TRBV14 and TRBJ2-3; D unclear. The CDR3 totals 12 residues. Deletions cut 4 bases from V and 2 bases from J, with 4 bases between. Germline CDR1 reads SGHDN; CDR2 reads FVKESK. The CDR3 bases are TGTGCCAGCAGCCCAAACACAGATACGCAGTATTTT. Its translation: CASSPNTDTQYF.

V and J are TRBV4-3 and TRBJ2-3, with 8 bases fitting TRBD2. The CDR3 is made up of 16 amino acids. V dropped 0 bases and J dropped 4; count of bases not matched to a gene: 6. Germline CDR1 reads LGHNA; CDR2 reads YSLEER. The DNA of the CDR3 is TGCGCCAGCAGCCAAGACATGGCGGGGGGTGCAGATACGCAGTATTTT. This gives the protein CASSQDMAGGADTQYF.

CDR3 DNA: TGTGCCAGCAGTTTAAAAGGGGGGTGGAACACTGAAGCTTTCTTT. Protein product: CASSLKGGWNTEAFF. The rearrangement links TRBV27 to TRBJ1-1; D may be TRBD1 (6 bases). The CDR3 contains 15 residues. Trimming took off 2 bases at V and 1 base at J, with 11 bases between the two ends. Germline CDR1 and CDR2: MNHEY and SMNVEV (reference sequence).

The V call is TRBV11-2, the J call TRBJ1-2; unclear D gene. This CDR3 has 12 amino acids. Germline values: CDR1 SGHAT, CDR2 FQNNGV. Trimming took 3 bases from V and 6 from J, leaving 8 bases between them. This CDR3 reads CASSFGFDGYTF. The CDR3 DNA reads TGTGCCAGCAGCTTCGGGTTCGATGGCTACACCTTC.